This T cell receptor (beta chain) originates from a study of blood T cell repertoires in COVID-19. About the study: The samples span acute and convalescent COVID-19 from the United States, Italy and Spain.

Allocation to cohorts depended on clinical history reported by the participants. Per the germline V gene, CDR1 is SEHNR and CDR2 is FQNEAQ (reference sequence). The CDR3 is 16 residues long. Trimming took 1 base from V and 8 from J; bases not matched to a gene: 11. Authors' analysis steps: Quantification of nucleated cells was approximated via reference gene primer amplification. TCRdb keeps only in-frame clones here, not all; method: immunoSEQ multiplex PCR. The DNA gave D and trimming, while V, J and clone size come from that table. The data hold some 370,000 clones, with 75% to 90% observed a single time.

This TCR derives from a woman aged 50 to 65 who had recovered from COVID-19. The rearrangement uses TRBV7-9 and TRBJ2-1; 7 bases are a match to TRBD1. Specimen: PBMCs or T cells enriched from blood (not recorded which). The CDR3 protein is CASSLDAARGSHEQFF. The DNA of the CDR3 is TGTGCCAGCAGCTTAGATGCCGCCAGGGGGAGCCATGAGCAGTTCTTC.